The entry below gives a single TCR beta chain sequence along with its context. Antigen specificity is unknown. The sample originates from a study of PD-1 blockade in classical Hodgkin lymphoma. The length of the CDR3 is 11 residues. The V end lost 3 bases, the J end lost 9 bases, and 7 bases lay between the germline ends. The germline V gene encodes CDR1 SGHNT and CDR2 YYREEE (reference sequence). Whole-study findings and limits: Patients newly diagnosed and complete responders had comparable baseline diversity. Healthy donors were reported to have higher baseline TCR diversity than newly diagnosed patients. Individuals initiating nivolumab under 1 year after ASCT were excluded.

All patients relapsed after autologous stem cell transplantation, and brentuximab vedotin exposure varied. Progressive disease, partial response or complete response was each patient's best response. Only in-frame clones appear in the TCRdb table, and some are missing; sequencing was by immunoSEQ multiplex PCR. The repertoire holds about 40,000 clones, with 71% as singletons. This clonotype was obtained from a human donor with classical Hodgkin lymphoma. The J gene is TRBJ2-1, the V gene TRBV5-4; maybe TRBD2 (5 bases). The sequencing here drew on peripheral blood mononuclear cells (PBMCs), taken at baseline. The DNA for the CDR3 is TGTGCCAGCAGCTCGGGATTTGAGCAGTTCTTC. Protein product: CASSSGFEQFF. Variable domain in full (rest from reference TRBV5-4 and TRBJ2-1): ETGVTQSPTHLIKTRGQQVTLRCSSQSGHNTVSWYQQALGQGPQFIFQYYREEENGRGNFPPRFSGLQFPNYSSELNVNALELDDSALYLCASSSGFEQFFGPGTRLTVL.